This T cell receptor (beta chain) emerged from a study of blood T cells in healthy people across ages. The study's findings and limits: Donors of long life had a larger count of naive CD4+ cells and greater diversity than aged donors.

This clonotype was observed a few times. Its antigen is undetermined. Primers used in a second PCR of roughly 6 to 11 cycles were a sample-barcoded 5' primer and a J-beta primer mix. Template switching added a 12-random-nucleotide identifier to every cDNA molecule. Each sample yielded at least 2.5 million CDR3-containing paired-end reads. MiXCR was run by TCRdb on the 5' RACE reads, yielding one entry per CDR3 protein. The sample gives about 900,000 distinct CDR3 sequences, 55% to 65% of which show up once; roughly 25% is in the top ten. Every sample had a minimum of 6 million PBMCs isolated. CDR1 is LNHNV, CDR2 YYDKDF, per germline (reference sequence). With 0 bases removed from V and 0 bases from J, the gap between germline ends came to 12 bases. The CDR3 covers 16 residues.

This receptor was identified in a man in his thirties or forties in good health. Material: blood. The chain carries TRBV15 and TRBJ2-7; possibly TRBD1 or TRBD2 for D (6 bases each). The CDR3 loop reads CATSREGGGSSYEQYF. CDR3 DNA sequence: TGTGCCACCAGCAGAGAAGGAGGGGGGTCCTCCTACGAGCAGTACTTC.